This T cell receptor beta chain emerged from a study of coeliac disease. Study-level results: Most TRB amino acid sequences occurred in only one sample. Lower clonality than controls marked TRB and TRG repertoires from active celiac intraepithelial and lamina propria samples. Known gliadin-specific TRB sequences: about 55% of the 18 coeliac samples, only 1 of 6 controls.

Points on this clone: Its specificity is unknown.

TCRdb's copy holds only in-frame clones and misses some; the assay was immunoSEQ multiplex PCR. Counted here are 3,000 to 3,500 clones, roughly 60% occurring once; the ten biggest clones make up roughly a sixth. Each fraction contributed one roughly 500,000-cell aliquot for sequencing. The CDR3 is 14 amino acids. Germline CDR1 and CDR2: SGHNT and YYREEE (reference sequence). V was trimmed by 4 bases and J by 8 bases, leaving 18 bases between them. Sequences were obtained from lymphocytes from the gut lamina propria. The chain combines TRBV5-4 with TRBJ1-2; TRBD1 might be the D (6 bases). The sequence was collected from a woman aged 50 to 60 without celiac disease. This chain's CDR3 is CASSPETGPGGYTF. CDR3 in DNA: TGTGCCAGCAGCCCTGAGACAGGCCCGGGGGGCTACACCTTC.